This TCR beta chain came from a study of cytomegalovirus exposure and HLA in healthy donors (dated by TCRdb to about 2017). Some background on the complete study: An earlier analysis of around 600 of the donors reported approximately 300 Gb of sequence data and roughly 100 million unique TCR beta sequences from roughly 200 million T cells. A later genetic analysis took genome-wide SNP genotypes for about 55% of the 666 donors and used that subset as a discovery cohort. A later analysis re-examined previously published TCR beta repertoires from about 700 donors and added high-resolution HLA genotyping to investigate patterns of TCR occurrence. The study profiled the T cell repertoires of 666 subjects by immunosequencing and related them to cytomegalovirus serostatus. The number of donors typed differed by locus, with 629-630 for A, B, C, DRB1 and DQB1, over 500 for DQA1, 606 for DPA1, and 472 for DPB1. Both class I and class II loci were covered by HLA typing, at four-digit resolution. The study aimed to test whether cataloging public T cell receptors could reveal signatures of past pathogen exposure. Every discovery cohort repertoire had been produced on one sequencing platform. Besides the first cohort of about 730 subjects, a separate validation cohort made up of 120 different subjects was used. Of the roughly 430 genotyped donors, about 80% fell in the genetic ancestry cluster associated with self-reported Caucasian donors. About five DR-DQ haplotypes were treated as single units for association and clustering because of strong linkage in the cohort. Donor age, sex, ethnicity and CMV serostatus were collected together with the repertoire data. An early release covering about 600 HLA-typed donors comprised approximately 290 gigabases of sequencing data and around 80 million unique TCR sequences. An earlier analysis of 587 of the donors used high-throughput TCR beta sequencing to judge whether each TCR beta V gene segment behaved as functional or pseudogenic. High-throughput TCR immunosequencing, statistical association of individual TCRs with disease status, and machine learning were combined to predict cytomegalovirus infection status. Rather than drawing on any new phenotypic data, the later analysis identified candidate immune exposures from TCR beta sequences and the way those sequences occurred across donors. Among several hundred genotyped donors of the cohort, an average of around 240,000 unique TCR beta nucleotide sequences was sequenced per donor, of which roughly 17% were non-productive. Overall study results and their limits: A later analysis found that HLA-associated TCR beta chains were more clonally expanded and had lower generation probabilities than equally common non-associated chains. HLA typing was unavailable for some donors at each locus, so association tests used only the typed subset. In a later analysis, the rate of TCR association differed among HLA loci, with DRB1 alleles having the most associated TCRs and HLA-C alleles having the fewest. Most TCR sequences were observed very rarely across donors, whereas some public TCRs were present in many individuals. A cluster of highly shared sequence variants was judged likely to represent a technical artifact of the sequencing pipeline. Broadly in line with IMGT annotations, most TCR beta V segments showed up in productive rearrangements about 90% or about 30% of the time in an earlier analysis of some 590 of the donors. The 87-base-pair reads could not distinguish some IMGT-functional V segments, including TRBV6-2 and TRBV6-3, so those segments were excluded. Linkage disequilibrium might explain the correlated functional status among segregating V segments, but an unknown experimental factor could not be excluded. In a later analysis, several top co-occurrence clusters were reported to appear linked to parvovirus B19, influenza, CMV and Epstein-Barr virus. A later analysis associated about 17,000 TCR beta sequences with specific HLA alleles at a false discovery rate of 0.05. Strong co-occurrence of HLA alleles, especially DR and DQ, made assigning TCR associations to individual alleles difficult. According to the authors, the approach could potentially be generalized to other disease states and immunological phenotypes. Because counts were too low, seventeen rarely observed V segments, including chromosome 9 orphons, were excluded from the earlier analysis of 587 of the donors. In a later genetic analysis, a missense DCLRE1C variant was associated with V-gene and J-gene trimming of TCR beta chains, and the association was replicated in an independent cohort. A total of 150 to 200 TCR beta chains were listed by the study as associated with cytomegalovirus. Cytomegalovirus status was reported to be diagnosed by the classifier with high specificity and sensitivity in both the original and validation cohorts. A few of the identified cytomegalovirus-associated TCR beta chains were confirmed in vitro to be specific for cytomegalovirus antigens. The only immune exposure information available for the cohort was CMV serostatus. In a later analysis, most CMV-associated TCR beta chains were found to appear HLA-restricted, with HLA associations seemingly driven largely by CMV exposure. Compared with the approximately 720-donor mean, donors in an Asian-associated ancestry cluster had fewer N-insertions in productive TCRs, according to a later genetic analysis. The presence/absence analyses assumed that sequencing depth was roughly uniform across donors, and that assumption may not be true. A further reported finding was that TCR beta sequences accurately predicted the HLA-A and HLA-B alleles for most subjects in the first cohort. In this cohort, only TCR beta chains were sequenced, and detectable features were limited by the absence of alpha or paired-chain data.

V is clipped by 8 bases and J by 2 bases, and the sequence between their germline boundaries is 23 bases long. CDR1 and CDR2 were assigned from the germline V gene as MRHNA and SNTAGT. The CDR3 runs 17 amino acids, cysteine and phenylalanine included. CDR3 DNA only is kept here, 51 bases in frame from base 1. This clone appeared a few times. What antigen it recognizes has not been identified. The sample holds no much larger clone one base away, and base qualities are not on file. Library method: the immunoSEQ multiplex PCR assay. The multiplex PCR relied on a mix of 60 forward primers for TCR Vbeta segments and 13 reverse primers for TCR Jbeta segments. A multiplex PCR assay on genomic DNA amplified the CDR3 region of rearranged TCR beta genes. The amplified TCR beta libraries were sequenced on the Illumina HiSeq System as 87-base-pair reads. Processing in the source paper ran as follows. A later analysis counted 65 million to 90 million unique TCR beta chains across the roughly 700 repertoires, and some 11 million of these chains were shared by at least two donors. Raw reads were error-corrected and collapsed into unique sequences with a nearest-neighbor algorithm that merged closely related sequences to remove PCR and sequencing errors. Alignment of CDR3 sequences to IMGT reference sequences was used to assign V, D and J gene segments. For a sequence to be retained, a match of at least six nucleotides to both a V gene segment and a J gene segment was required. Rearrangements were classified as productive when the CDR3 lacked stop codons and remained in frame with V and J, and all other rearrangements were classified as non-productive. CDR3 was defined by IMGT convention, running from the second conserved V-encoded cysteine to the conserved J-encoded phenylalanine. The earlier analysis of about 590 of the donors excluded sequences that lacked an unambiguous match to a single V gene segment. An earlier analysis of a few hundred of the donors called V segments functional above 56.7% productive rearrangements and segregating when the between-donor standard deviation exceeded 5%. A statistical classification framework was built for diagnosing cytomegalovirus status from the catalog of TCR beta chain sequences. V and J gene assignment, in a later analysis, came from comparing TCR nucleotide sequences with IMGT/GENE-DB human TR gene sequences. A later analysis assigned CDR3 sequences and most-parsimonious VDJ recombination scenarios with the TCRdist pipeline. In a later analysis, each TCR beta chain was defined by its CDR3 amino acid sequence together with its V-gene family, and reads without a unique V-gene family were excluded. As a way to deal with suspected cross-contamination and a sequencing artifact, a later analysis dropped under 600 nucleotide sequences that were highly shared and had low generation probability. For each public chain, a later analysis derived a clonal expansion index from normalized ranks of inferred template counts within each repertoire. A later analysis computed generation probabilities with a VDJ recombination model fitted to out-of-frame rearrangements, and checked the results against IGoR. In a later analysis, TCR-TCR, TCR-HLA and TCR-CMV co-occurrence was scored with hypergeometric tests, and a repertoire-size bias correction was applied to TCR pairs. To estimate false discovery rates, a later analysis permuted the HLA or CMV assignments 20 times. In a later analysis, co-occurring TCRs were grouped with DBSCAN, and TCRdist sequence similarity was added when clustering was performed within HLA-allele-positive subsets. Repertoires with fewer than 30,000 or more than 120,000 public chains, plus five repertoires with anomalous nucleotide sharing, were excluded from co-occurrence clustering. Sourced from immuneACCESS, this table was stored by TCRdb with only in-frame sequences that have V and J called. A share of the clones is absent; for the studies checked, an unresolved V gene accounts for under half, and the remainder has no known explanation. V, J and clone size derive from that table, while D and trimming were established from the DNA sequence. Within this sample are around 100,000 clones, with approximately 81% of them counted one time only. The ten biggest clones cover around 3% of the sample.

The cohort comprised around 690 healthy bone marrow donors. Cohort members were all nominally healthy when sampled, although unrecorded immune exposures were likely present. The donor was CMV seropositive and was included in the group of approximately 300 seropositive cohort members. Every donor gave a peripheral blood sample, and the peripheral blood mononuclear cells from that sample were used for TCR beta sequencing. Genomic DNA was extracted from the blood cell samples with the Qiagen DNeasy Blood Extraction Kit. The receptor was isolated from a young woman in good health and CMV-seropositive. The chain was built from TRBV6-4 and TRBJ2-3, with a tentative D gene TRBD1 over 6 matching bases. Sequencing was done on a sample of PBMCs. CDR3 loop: CASSFKPLRGLTDTQYF. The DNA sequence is TGTGCCAGCTCCTTTAAGCCCCTCAGGGGCCTCACAGATACGCAGTATTTT.